This T cell receptor beta chain was sequenced during a study of T-cell reconstitution after alpha-beta-depleted transplantation in children. This clonotype was seen a few times. Germline V gene lookup returns CDR1 DFQATT and CDR2 SNEGSKA (reference sequence). With 2 bases removed from V and 0 bases from J, the gap between germline ends came to 10 bases. The CDR3 covers 15 residues. Construction of the TCRbeta library involved unique molecular identifiers. TCRdb independently ran MiXCR on the PCR reads; one entry per CDR3 protein. Of about 500,000 distinct CDR3 sequences detected, 32% appear once; the ten largest clones hold around 2.4%.

This rearrangement joins TRBV20-1 to TRBJ2-2, with D hard to call. Sequences were derived from PBMCs from the stem cell graft donor, sampled from the stem cell graft. The source is a human donor who donated a stem cell graft to a child with aplastic anemia. The DNA for the CDR3 is TGCAGTGCTAGAATGTCAGCCACGAACACCGGGGAGCTGTTTTTT. Translation: CSARMSATNTGELFF.